This T cell receptor (beta chain) appears in the sequencing data of a study of graft-versus-host responses after intestinal transplantation. Study-level results: The recipient marrow held GvH clones, and some of them showed up first in ileum or blood.

Method: immunoSEQ multiplex PCR; TCRdb's copy keeps in-frame clones and lacks some. The table has 40,000 to 60,000 clones, roughly 80% seen once. For this clone: Antigen unknown.

The sequences come from unstimulated CD4+ T cells sorted from spleen or lymph node cells, collected before transplant. The sequence was obtained from a human donor who was the organ donor for an intestinal transplant.

The CDR3 DNA reads TGTGCCAGTAGTCCCTCCGGCTACGAGCAGTACTTC. It yields the protein CASSPSGYEQYF. The genes are TRBV19 and TRBJ2-7; no firm D call. V lost 5 bases to trimming and J lost 3 bases, with 8 bases between them. Germline assignment: CDR1 LNHDA and CDR2 SQIVND (reference sequence). The CDR3 covers 12 residues.